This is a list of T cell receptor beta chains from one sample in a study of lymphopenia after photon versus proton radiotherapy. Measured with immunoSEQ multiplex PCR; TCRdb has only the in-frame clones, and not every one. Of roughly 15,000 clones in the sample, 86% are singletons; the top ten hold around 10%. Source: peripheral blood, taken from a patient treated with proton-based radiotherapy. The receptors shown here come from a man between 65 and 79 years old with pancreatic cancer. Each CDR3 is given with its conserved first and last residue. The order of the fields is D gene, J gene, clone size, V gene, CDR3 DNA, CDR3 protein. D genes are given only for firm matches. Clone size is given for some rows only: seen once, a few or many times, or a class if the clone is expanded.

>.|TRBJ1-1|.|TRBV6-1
TGTGCCATTTACGGGCAATTGAACACTGAAGCTTTCTTT
CAIYGQLNTEAFF
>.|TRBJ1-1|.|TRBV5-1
TGCGCCAGCAGCTTGGACACTGGAGGTGGCACTGAAGCTTTCTTT
CASSLDTGGGTEAFF
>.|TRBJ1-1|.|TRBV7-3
TGTGCCAGCAGCTTAAGTGCGAACACTGAAGCTTTCTTT
CASSLSANTEAFF
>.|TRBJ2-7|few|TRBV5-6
TGTGCCAGCAGCCCCACTGGGCGGTACGAGCAGTACTTC
CASSPTGRYEQYF
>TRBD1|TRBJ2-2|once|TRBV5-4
TGTGCCAGCAGCCGGACAGGGAACACCGGGGAGCTGTTTTTT
CASSRTGNTGELFF
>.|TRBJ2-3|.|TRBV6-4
TGTGCCAGCAGTGACTCAGGGACCCGCACAGATACGCAGTATTTT
CASSDSGTRTDTQYF
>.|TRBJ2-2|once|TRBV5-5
TGTGCCAGCAACTCCGGTTGGGCCGGGGAGCTGTTTTTT
CASNSGWAGELFF
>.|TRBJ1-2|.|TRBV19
TGTGCCAGTAGTCCATGGGCGTTTTATGGCTACACCTTC
CASSPWAFYGYTF
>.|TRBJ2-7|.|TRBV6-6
TGTGCCAGCAGTTACGGGGCCGTCTCCTACGAGCAGTACTTC
CASSYGAVSYEQYF
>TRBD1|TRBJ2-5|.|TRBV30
TGTGCCTGGAGTGCCGGACAGGGCAGAAACTTC
CAWSAGQGRNF
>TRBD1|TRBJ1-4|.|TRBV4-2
TGTGCCAGCAGCCAAGCGGGACAGCGTGCGAATGAAAAACTGTTTTTT
CASSQAGQRANEKLFF
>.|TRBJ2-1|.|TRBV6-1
TGTGCCAGCAGTGTGAATGTGGGAGCTGAGCAGTTCTTC
CASSVNVGAEQFF
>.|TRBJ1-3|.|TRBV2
TGTGCCAGCAGTGCGGTACAAGTCTCTGGAAACACCATATATTTT
CASSAVQVSGNTIYF
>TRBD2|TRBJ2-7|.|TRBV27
TGTGCCAGCAGTGACATCGGGGGGTCCTCCTACGAGCAGTACTTC
CASSDIGGSSYEQYF
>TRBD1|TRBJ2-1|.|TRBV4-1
TGCGCCAGCAACGACAGGGGGCCAGTGGTGAACAATGAGCAGTTCTTC
CASNDRGPVVNNEQFF
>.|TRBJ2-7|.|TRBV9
TGTGCCGGCAGCGTAGAATCCAGGGCTGGGGAGCAGTACTTC
CAGSVESRAGEQYF
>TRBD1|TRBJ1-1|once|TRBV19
TGTGCCAGTAGTATTGGACAGGGGGTTCGCACTGAAGCTTTCTTT
CASSIGQGVRTEAFF
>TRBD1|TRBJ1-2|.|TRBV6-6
TGTGCCAGCAGCCCATCGACAGGGGCGAAGTATGGCTACACCTTC
CASSPSTGAKYGYTF
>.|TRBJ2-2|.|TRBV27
TGTGCCAGCCGAGAGGACACCTCGAACGCCGGGGAGCTGTTTTTT
CASREDTSNAGELFF
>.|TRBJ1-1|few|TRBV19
TGTGCCAGTAACGTGGGGGCGGGAGGGGGCACTGAAGCTTTCTTT
CASNVGAGGGTEAFF
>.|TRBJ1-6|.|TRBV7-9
TGTGCCAGCAGCTTGGGGCAGGGGTTCTATAATTCACCCCTCCACTTT
CASSLGQGFYNSPLHF
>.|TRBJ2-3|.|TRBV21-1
TGTGCCAGCAGCGGAAACAGGGGACCAACGACAGATACGCAGTATTTT
CASSGNRGPTTDTQYF
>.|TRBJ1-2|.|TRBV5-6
TGTGCCAGCAGCGGGCGGGGAGGGGACTATGGCTACACCTTC
CASSGRGGDYGYTF
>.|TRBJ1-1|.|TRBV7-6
TGTGCCAGCAGCCCGGGAGTAGCCATGAACACTGAAGCTTTCTTT
CASSPGVAMNTEAFF
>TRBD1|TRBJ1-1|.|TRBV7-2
TGTGCCAGCAGCCGACAGGGGGGAAACACTGAAGCTTTCTTT
CASSRQGGNTEAFF
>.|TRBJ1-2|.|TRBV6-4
TGTGCCAGCAGTCAGGGATATGGCTATGGCTACACCTTC
CASSQGYGYGYTF
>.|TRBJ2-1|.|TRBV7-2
TGTGCCAGCAGCCCGCAGGGAGCCTACAATGAGCAGTTCTTC
CASSPQGAYNEQFF
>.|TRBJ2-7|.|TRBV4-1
TGCGCCAGCAGCCAAACCCGTCGAACGGTCTCCTACGAGCAGTACTTC
CASSQTRRTVSYEQYF
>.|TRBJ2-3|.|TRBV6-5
TGTGCCAGCAGCCGCCGCGGTACGCAGTATTTT
CASSRRGTQYF
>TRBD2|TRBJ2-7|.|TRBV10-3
TGTGCCATCAGAGAAGCGGGAGGAAGCGAAGAGCAGTACTTC
CAIREAGGSEEQYF
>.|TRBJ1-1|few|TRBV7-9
TGTGCCAGCAGCTCGACAGCTGGTGTCCCTGAAGCTTTCTTT
CASSSTAGVPEAFF
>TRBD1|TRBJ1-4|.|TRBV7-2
TGTGCCAGCAGCTTAAGGACAGGAGAAAAACTGTTTTTT
CASSLRTGEKLFF
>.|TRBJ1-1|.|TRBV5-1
TGCGCCAGCAGCCCCGGGGTACCCAAGGAAGCTTTCTTT
CASSPGVPKEAFF
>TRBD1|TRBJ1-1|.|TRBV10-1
TGCGCCAGCAGTGAAGGACAGGGGAACACTGAAGCTTTCTTT
CASSEGQGNTEAFF
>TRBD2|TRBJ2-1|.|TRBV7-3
TGTGCCAGCAGCAAAGGGACTAGCCGCTACAATGAGCAGTTCTTC
CASSKGTSRYNEQFF
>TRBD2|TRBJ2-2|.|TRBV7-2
TGTGCCAGCAGCTTAGCGGGAGGGTATAACACCGGGGAGCTGTTTTTT
CASSLAGGYNTGELFF
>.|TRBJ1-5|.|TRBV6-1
TGTGCCAGCAGTGAAGCTCGAGATCAGCCCCAGCATTTT
CASSEARDQPQHF
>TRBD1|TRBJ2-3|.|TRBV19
TGTGCCAGTAGTATAGTGAGTTTTGGGACAGGGAACACAGATACGCAGTATTTT
CASSIVSFGTGNTDTQYF
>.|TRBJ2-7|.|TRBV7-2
TGTGCCAGCAGCTTAGACGCCCAGAGAACCTACGAGCAGTACTTC
CASSLDAQRTYEQYF
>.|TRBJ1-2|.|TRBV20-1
TGCAGTGCTTCGGATAACTATGGCTACACCTTC
CSASDNYGYTF
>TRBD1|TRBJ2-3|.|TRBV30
TGTGCCTGGACTAAAGGGGGCGGGTATCCCACAGATACGCAGTATTTT
CAWTKGGGYPTDTQYF
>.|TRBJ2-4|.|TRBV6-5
TGTGCCAGCAGCTCAGCCGGGGGCGGAAAAAACATTCAGTACTTC
CASSSAGGGKNIQYF